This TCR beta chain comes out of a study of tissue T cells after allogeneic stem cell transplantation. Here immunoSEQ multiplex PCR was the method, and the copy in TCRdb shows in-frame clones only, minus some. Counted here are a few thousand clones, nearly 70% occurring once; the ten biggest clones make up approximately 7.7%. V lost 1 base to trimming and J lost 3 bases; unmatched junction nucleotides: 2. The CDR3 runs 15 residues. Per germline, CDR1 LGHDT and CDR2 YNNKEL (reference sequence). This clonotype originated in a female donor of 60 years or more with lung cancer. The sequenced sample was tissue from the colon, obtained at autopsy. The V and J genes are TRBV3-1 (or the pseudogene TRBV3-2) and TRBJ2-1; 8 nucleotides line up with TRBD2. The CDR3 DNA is TGTGCCAGCAGCCAAGGAGGGACTAGCTACAATGAGCAGTTCTTC. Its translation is CASSQGGTSYNEQFF.